This T cell receptor beta chain was found in a study of blood T cell repertoires in COVID-19. Method: immunoSEQ multiplex PCR; TCRdb's copy keeps in-frame clones and lacks some. The data show roughly 200,000 clones, about nine tenths seen once. The CDR3 runs 16 residues. The germline gives CDR1 LNHDA, CDR2 SQIVND (reference sequence). V dropped 1 base and J dropped 5; count of bases not matched to a gene: 4. This receptor was obtained from a man over 45 with acute or convalescent COVID-19. This sequence joins TRBV19 and TRBJ2-5; 13 bases align to TRBD2. The specimen was peripheral blood. In nucleotides, the CDR3 is TGTGCCAGTAGTATAGGGACTAGCGGGAGTGGGGAGACCCAGTACTTC. Its translation: CASSIGTSGSGETQYF.